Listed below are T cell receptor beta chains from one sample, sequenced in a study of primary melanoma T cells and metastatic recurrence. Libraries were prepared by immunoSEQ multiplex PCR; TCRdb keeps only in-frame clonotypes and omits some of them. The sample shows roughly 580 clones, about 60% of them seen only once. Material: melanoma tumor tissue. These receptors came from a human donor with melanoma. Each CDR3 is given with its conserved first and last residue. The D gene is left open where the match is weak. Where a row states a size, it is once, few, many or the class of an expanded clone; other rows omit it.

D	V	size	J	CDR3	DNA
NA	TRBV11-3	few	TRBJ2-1	CASSLTGSYNEQFF	TGTGCCAGCAGTCTGACCGGGAGCTACAATGAGCAGTTCTTC
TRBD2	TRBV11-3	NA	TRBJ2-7	CASSKGLAGAYEQYF	TGTGCCAGCAGCAAAGGACTAGCGGGAGCCTACGAGCAGTACTTC
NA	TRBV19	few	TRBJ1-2	CASSIGWRGHNYGYTF	TGTGCCAGTAGTATCGGGTGGAGGGGCCATAACTATGGCTACACCTTC
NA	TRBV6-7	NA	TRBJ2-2	CASRPAGGTNTGELFF	TGTGCCAGCAGACCAGCAGGGGGGACGAACACCGGGGAGCTGTTTTTT
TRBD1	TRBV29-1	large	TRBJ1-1	CSVAYRGWNTEAFF	TGCAGCGTTGCGTACAGGGGGTGGAACACTGAAGCTTTCTTT
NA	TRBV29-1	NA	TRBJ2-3	CSARRPPDTQYF	TGCAGCGCAAGACGGCCACCAGATACGCAGTATTTT
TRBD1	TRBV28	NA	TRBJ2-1	CASSPGQGRSSYNEQFF	TGTGCCAGCAGCCCGGGACAGGGAAGGAGCTCCTACAATGAGCAGTTCTTC
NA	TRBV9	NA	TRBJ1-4	CASSDVTENEKLFF	TGTGCCAGCAGTGACGTGACAGAAAATGAAAAACTGTTTTTT
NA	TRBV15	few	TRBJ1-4	CATSRSRATTNEKLFF	TGTGCCACCAGCAGATCCCGGGCCACAACTAATGAAAAACTGTTTTTT
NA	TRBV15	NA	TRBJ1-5	CATSREGQHNQPQHF	TGTGCCACCAGCAGAGAGGGGCAACACAATCAGCCCCAGCATTTT
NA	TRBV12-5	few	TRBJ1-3	CASGPGTGNTIYF	TGTGCTAGTGGTCCCGGGACAGGAAACACCATATATTTT
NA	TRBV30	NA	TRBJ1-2	CAWSVSGGNGYTF	TGTGCCTGGAGTGTTAGCGGGGGTAATGGCTACACCTTC
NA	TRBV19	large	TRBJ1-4	CASSIQVYFESDEKLFF	TGTGCCAGTAGTATACAGGTCTACTTCGAATCGGACGAAAAACTGTTTTTT
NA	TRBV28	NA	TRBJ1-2	CASSLVSVGYTF	TGTGCCAGCAGTCTGGTCTCAGTGGGCTACACCTTC
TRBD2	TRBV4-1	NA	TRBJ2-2	CTSSQKGLAENTGELFF	TGCACCAGCAGCCAAAAAGGACTAGCGGAGAACACCGGGGAGCTGTTTTTT
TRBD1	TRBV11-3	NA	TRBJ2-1	CASSSRTGTRNEQFF	TGTGCCAGCAGCTCTAGGACAGGGACTCGCAATGAGCAGTTCTTC